This T cell receptor (beta chain) was recorded in a study of regulatory T cells in long-lasting Graves disease. Germline V gene sequence: CDR1 GTSNPN, CDR2 SVGIG (reference sequence). The ends were cut back, 5 bases at V and 2 bases at J, with 9 bases in the middle. This CDR3 is 13 amino acids long. With iRepertoire HTBI primers and Arm-PCR of CDR3 regions, TCR beta libraries were built. TCRdb called the multiplex PCR reads again in MiXCR, with one record for every CDR3 protein. The sample records about 220,000 distinct CDR3 sequences, about 19% being singletons. Described time point: newly diagnosed GD, antithyroid drugs for less than 3 months. From RNA extracted from PBMCs, the TCR library was made. In each case, Graves' disease was diagnosed per American Thyroid Association guidelines. These data are also associated with another study on T cells in Graves' hyperthyroidism and ophthalmopathy.

The sequence derives from a woman aged 25 to 39 with Graves disease. Sequenced here: peripheral blood mononuclear cells (PBMCs), sampled at new diagnosis, from a patient treated with antithyroid drugs. The genes are TRBV30 and TRBJ2-2; D is perhaps TRBD1 or TRBD2 (5 bases each). The CDR3 loop reads CAWGTRNTGELFF. CDR3 sequence (DNA): TGTGCCTGGGGGACCCGAAACACCGGGGAGCTGTTTTTT.